The next 9 T cell receptor beta chains were all read from a single sample in a study of control samples from healthy donors and cancer patients. Only in-frame clones appear in the TCRdb table, and some are missing; sequencing was by immunoSEQ multiplex PCR. The sample holds about 150,000 clones, about 94% seen once. The material sequenced was blood. Receptor source: a man aged 40-49 years in good health.

J is TRBJ1-5 and V is TRBV6-6; maybe TRBD1 (5 bases). Per germline, CDR1 MNHNY and CDR2 SVGAGI (reference sequence). CDR3 size: 16 residues. The ends were cut back, 6 bases at V and 0 bases at J, with 15 bases in the middle. CDR3 sequence: CASRPGTEYSNQPQHF. The CDR3 DNA reads TGTGCCAGCAGACCCGGGACCGAATATAGCAATCAGCCCCAGCATTTT.

J is TRBJ1-5 and V is TRBV23-1, with D possibly TRBD1 on 6 matching bases. TRBV23-1 is an ORF, and what it does is uncertain. This CDR3 region has 18 residues. V lost 0 bases, J lost 11 bases, and 26 bases lay in between. The CDR3, as DNA: TGCGCCAGCAGTCAATCAAAGGGGGGCGGAGGGCGGAAAGCGGCCCAGCATTTT. Its protein product is CASSQSKGGGGRKAAQHF.

This chain connects TRBV5-1 to TRBJ2-7, with 7 bases fitting TRBD2. The trim removed 4 bases at V and 1 base at J, leaving 11 bases unmatched. Germline loops: CDR1 SGHRS, CDR2 YFSETQ. There are 16 residues in the CDR3. DNA for the CDR3: TGCGCCAGCAGCCCCTTCGGCAGGGAGGGGTCCTACGAGCAGTACTTC. Its translation is CASSPFGREGSYEQYF.

J is TRBJ2-3 and V is TRBV6-5; TRBD1 is a possible D gene (6 bases). V was pared by 0 bases and J by 4 bases, with 8 bases between. Per the germline V gene, CDR1 is MNHEY and CDR2 is SVGAGI. The CDR3 has 14 amino acids. CDR3 sequence (DNA): TGTGCCAGCAGTTACTCGAGGACAGCAGATACGCAGTATTTT. Amino acid sequence: CASSYSRTADTQYF.

This chain links TRBV25-1 with TRBJ1-2; D is uncertain. The CDR3 covers 15 residues. CDR1 MGHDK and CDR2 SYGVNS come from the germline V gene. V lost 1 base and J 2 bases, leaving 11 bases between the germline ends. The CDR3 region has the DNA TGTGCCAGCAGTGAATCCCGTGTAGGGAACTATGGCTACACCTTC. Its protein product is CASSESRVGNYGYTF.

V gene TRBV5-1 combines with J gene TRBJ1-6; possible D gene TRBD1, 5 bases. CDR3 length equals 16 residues. Germline lookup yields CDR1 SGHRS and CDR2 YFSETQ. Trimming removed 4 bases at V and 6 bases at J, with 17 bases between. The CDR3 sequence is CASSPSGTPGNSPLHF. CDR3 sequence (DNA): TGCGCCAGCAGCCCCTCGGGGACCCCGGGTAATTCACCCCTCCACTTT.

The V call is TRBV6-4, the J call TRBJ2-1, with TRBD2 identical over 9 bases. The CDR3 is 14 residues long. Germline V gene lookup returns CDR1 MRHNA and CDR2 SNTAGT. V shed 4 bases, J shed 3 bases, and the junction held 1 base outside the gene matches. The CDR3: CASSALAGYNEQFF. DNA of the CDR3: TGTGCCAGCAGTGCACTAGCGGGCTACAATGAGCAGTTCTTC.

The chain has TRBV7-9 and TRBJ2-2, with 8 bases matching TRBD1. Trimming removed 4 bases from V and 7 bases from J; junction bases left unmatched: 8. The CDR3 sequence is 15 residues long. From germline, CDR1 is SEHNR and CDR2 FQNEAQ (reference sequence). This CDR3 reads CASSSMDRVIGELFF. The CDR3 bases are TGTGCCAGCAGCTCCATGGACAGGGTTATCGGGGAGCTGTTTTTT. The entire variable domain, with the rest obtained from reference TRBV7-9 and TRBJ2-2, is as follows: DTGVSQNPRHKITKRGQNVTFRCDPISEHNRLYWYRQTLGQGPEFLTYFQNEAQLEKSRLLSDRFSAERPKGSFSTLEIQRTEQGDSAMYLCASSSMDRVIGELFFGEGSRLTVL.

This clone showed up just once. V usage is TRBV4-1 and J usage is TRBJ1-1; D not certain. Trimming shortened V by 4 bases and J by 0 bases, and 12 bases separated the two germline ends. The CDR3 length is 15 residues. Germline values: CDR1 MGHRA, CDR2 YSYEKL. The CDR3 DNA follows: TGCGCCAGCAGCCCCCTAGGGCAGATGAACACTGAAGCTTTCTTT. This gives the protein CASSPLGQMNTEAFF.